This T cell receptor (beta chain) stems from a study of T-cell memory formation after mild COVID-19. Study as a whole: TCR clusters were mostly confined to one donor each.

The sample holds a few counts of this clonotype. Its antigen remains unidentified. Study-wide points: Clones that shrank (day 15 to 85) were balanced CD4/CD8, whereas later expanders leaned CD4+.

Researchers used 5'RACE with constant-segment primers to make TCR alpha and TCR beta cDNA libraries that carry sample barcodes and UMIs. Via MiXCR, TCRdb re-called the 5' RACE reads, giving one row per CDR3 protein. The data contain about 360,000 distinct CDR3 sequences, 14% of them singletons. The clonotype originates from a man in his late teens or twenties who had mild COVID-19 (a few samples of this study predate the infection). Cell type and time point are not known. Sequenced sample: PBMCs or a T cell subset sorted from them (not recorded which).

The CDR3 DNA follows: TGTGCCAGCGGCAACAGGGATTCACCCCTCCACTTT. Protein product: CASGNRDSPLHF. The gene calls are TRBV12-3 or TRBV12-4 and TRBJ1-6; TRBD1 is a possible D gene (6 bases). The CDR3 extends over 12 amino acids. V was pared by 8 bases and J by 8 bases, with 10 bases between.